This TCR beta chain was obtained from a study of blood T cells in healthy people across ages. Each sample yielded at least 5.5 micrograms of PBMC total RNA. Trimming pared 2 bases from V and 1 base from J, leaving 9 bases between. Germline CDR1 and CDR2: PRHDT and FYEKMQ (reference sequence). CDR3 length: 14 residues. Through a sample-barcoded 5' primer and a J-beta primer mix, a second PCR was run for about 7 to 12 cycles. TCRdb reprocessed the 5' RACE reads via MiXCR and lists one record per CDR3 protein. The sample includes approximately 800,000 distinct CDR3 sequences, roughly 56% of them seen just once.

The sequence was collected from a man in his forties or fifties in good health. The sample comprised blood. This chain uses TRBV13 with TRBJ2-7; D unresolved. The CDR3, as DNA: TGTGCCAGCAGCTTAAGCCTTTGGTCCTACGAGCAGTACTTC. Amino acids: CASSLSLWSYEQYF. Looking up the rest from reference TRBV13 and TRBJ2-7 gives the full variable domain: AAGVIQSPRHLIKEKRETATLKCYPIPRHDTVYWYQQGPGQDPQFLISFYEKMQSDKGSIPDRFSAQQFSDYHSELNMSSLELGDSALYFCASSLSLWSYEQYFGPGTRLTVT.